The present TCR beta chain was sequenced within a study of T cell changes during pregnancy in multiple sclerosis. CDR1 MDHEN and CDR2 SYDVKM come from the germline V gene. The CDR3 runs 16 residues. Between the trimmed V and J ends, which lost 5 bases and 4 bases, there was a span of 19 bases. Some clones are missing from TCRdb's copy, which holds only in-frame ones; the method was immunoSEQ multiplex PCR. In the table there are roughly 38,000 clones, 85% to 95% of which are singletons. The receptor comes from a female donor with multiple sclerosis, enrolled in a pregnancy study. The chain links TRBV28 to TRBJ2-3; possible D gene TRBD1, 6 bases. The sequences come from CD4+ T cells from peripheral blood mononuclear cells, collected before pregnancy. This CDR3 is CASSPVDSSSADTQYF. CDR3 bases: TGTGCCAGCAGTCCCGTGGACAGTTCCTCCGCAGATACGCAGTATTTT.